This T cell receptor (beta chain) was recorded in a study of blood T cell repertoires in COVID-19. Across the study: Both acute and convalescent COVID-19 samples were obtained from the United States, Italy and Spain. Sample material is recorded as cDNA or gDNA derived from T cells, B-cell-depleted T cells, or PBMCs.

Looked up from germline, CDR1 is GTSNPN and CDR2 is SVGIG (reference sequence). The CDR3 loop spans 18 amino acids. V was pared by 3 bases and J by 4 bases, with 14 bases of the junction left unmatched. As processed by the authors: Scientists estimated how many nucleated cells there were by amplifying reference gene primers. Assay used: immunoSEQ multiplex PCR; TCRdb lists only in-frame clones, some missing. D and trimming were read from the DNA, whereas the V and J calls and clone size are those reported in that table. The sample lists about 190,000 clones, approximately 80% occurring once. This TCR was sampled from a woman aged 45-65 years with acute or convalescent COVID-19. Sequenced material: peripheral blood. The chain carries TRBV30 and TRBJ2-3; 12 nucleotides line up with TRBD2. CDR3 bases: TGTGCCTGGAGCACGGGACTAGCGGGCCCTACGAGGGCAGATACGCAGTATTTT. This translates into CAWSTGLAGPTRADTQYF.